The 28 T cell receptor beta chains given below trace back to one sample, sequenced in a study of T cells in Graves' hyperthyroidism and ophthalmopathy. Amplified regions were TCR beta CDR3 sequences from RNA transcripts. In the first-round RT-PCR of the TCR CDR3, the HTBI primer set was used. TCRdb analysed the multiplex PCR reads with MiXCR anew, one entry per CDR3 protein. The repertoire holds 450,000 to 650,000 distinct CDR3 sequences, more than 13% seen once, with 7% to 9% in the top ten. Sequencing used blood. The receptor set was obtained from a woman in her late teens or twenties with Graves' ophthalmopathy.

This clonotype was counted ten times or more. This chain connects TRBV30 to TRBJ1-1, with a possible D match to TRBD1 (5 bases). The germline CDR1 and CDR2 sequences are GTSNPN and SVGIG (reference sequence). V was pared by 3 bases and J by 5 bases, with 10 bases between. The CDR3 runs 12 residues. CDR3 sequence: CAWRGGETEAFF. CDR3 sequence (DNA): TGTGCCTGGAGGGGGGGAGAGACTGAAGCTTTCTTT.

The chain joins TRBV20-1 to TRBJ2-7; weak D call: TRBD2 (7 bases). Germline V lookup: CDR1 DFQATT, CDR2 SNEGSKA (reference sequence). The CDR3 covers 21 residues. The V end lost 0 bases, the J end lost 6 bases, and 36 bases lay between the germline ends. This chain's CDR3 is CSARDGGRGAGDGRRRGEQYF. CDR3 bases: TGCAGTGCTAGAGATGGCGGTCGGGGGGCGGGAGATGGGCGCCGCCGCGGCGAGCAGTACTTC.

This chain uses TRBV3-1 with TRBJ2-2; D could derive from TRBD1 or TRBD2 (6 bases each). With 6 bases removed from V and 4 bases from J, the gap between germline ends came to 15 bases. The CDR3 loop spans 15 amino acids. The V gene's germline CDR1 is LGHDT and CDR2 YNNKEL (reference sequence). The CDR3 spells CASSRRGGGTGELFF. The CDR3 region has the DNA TGTGCCAGCAGTCGCAGGGGAGGTGGCACCGGGGAGCTGTTTTTT.

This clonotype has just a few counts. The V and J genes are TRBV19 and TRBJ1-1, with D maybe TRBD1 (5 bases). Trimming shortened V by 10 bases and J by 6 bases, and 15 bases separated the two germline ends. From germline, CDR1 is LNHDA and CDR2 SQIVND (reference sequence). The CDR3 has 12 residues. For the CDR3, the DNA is TGTGCCACCAGCGCCAGGGCGGCTGAAGCTTTCTTT. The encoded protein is CATSARAAEAFF.

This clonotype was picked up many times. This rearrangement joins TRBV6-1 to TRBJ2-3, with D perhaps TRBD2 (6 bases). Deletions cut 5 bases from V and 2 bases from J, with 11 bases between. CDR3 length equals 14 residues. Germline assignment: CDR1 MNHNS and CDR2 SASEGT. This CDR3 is CASSYSGYTDTQYF. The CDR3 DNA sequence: TGTGCCAGCAGTTATAGCGGCTACACAGATACGCAGTATTTT.

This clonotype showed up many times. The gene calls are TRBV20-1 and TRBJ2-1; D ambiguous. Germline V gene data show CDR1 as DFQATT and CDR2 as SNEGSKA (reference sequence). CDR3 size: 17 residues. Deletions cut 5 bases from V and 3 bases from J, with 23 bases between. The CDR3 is CSAGRRSPGYSYNEQFF. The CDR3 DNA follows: TGCAGTGCTGGCCGCCGGAGTCCCGGATACAGCTACAATGAGCAGTTCTTC.

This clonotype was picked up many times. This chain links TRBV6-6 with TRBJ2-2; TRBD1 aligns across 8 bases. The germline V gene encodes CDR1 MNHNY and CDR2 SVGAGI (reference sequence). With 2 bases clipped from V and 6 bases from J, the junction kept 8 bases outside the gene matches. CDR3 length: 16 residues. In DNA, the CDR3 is TGTGCCAGCAGTTACGATACCGCAGGGGGCCCCGGGGAGCTGTTTTTT. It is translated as CASSYDTAGGPGELFF.

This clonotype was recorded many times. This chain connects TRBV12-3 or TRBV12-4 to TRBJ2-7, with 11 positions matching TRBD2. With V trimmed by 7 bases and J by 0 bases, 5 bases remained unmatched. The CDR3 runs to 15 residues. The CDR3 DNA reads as TGTGCCAGCACCATCGGGACTAGCGGCTCCTACGAGCAGTACTTC. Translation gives CASTIGTSGSYEQYF.

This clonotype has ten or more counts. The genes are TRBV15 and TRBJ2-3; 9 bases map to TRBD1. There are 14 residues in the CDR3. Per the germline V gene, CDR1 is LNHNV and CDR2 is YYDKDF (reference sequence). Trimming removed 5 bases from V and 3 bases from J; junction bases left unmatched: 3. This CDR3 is CATSGDRGTDTQYF. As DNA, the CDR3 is TGTGCCACCAGCGGCGACAGGGGGACAGATACGCAGTATTTT.

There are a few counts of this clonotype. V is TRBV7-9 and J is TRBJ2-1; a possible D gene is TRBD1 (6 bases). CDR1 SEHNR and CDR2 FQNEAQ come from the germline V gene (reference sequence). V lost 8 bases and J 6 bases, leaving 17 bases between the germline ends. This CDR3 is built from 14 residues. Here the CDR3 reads CASPPGTLINEQFF. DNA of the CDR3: TGTGCCAGCCCCCCCGGGACACTGATCAATGAGCAGTTCTTC.

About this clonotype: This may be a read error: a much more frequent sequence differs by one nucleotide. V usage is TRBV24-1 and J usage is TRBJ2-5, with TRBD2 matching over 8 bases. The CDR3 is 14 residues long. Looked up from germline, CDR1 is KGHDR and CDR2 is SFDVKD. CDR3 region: CATSEPGLGETKYF. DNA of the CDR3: TGTGCCACCAGTGAACCGGGACTAGGAGAGACCAAGTACTTC.

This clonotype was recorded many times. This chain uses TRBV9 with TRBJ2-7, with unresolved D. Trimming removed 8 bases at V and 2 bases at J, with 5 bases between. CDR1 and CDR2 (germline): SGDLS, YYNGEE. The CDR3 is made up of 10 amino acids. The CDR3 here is CARAPYEQYF. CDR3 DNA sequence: TGTGCCAGGGCACCCTACGAGCAGTACTTC.

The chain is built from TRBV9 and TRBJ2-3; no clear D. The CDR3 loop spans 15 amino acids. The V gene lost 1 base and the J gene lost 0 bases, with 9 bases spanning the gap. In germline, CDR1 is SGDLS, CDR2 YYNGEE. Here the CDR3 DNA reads TGTGCCAGCAGCGTAAGGCGGATTAGCACAGATACGCAGTATTTT. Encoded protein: CASSVRRISTDTQYF.

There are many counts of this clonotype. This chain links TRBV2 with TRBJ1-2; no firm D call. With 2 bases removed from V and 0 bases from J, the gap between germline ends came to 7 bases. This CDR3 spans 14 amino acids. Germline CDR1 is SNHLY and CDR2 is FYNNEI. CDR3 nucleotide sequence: TGTGCCAGCAGTGAACATCAGGCTAACTATGGCTACACCTTC. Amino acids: CASSEHQANYGYTF.

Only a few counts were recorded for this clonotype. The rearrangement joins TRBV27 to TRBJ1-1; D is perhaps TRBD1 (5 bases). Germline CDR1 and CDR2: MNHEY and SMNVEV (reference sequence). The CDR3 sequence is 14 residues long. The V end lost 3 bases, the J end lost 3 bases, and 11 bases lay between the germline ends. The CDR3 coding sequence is TGTGCCAGCAGTTTTGAGGGGTCTGACACTGAAGCTTTCTTT. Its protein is CASSFEGSDTEAFF.

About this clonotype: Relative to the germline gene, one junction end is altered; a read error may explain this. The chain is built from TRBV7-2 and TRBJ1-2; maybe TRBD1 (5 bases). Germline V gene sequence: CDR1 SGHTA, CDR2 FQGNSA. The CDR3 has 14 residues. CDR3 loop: CACSLTGTNYGYTF. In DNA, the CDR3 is TGTGCCTGCAGCTTAACGGGGACCAACTATGGCTACACCTTC.

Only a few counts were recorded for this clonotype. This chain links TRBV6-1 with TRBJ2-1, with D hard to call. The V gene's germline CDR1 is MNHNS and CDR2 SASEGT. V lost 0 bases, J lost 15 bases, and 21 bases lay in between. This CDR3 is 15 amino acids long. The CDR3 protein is CASSEASPLITWLFF. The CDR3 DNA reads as TGTGCCAGCAGTGAAGCGAGCCCCCTTATAACCTGGCTGTTCTTC.

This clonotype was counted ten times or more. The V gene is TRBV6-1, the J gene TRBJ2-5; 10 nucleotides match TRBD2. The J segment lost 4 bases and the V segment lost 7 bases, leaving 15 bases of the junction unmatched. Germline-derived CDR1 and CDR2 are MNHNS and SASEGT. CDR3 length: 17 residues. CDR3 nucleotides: TGTGCCAGCAATACTCTCAATAGCGGGAGGTCGGGAGAGACCCAGTACTTC. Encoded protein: CASNTLNSGRSGETQYF.

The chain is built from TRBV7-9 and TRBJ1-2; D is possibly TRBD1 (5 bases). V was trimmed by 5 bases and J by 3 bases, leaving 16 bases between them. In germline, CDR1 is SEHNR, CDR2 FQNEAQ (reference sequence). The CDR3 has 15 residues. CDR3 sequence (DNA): TGTGCCAGCAGCCACTTCAGGGAGGAGGACTATGGCTACACCTTC. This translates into CASSHFREEDYGYTF. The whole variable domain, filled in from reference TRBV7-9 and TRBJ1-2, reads DTGVSQNPRHKITKRGQNVTFRCDPISEHNRLYWYRQTLGQGPEFLTYFQNEAQLEKSRLLSDRFSAERPKGSFSTLEIQRTEQGDSAMYLCASSHFREEDYGYTFGSGTRLTVV.

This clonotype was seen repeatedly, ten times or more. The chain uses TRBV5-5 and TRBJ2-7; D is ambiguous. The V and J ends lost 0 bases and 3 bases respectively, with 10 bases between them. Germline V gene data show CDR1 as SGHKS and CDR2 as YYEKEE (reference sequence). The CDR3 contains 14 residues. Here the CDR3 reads CASSLDAGHYEQYF. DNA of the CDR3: TGTGCCAGCAGCTTGGACGCCGGTCACTACGAGCAGTACTTC.

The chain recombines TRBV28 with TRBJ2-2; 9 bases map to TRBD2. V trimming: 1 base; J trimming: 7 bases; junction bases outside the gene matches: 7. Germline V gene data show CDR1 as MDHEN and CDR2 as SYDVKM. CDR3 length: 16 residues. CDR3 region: CASSLSSAGGGGELFF. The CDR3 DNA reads TGTGCCAGCAGTTTATCGTCGGCGGGGGGGGGCGGGGAGCTGTTTTTT.

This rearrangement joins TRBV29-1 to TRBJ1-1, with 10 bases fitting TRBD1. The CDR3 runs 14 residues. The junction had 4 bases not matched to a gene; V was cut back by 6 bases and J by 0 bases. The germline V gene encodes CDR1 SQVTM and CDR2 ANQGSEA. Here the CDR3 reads CSVTGQGMNTEAFF. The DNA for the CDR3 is TGCAGCGTAACGGGACAGGGGATGAACACTGAAGCTTTCTTT.

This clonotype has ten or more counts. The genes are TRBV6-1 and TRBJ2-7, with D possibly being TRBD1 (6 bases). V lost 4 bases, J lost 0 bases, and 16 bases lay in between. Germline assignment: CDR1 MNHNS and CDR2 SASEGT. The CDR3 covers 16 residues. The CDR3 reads CASSGQGYRSSYEQYF. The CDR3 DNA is TGTGCCAGCAGTGGTCAGGGGTATCGAAGCTCCTACGAGCAGTACTTC.

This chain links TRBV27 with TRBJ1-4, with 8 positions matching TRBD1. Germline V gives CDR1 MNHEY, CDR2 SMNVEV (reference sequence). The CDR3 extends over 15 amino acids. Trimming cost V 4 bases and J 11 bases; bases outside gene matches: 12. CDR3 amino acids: CASSSTGGQISKLFF. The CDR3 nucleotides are TGTGCCAGCAGTTCCACAGGGGGTCAGATTTCGAAACTGTTTTTT. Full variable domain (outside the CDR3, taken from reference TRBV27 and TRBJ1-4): EAQVTQNPRYLITVTGKKLTVTCSQNMNHEYMSWYRQDPGLGLRQIYYSMNVEVTDKGDVPEGYKVSRKEKRNFPLILESPSPNQTSLYFCASSSTGGQISKLFFGSGTQLSVL.

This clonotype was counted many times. The CDR3 region is CASTTNNEQFF. CDR3 in DNA: TGTGCCAGCACTACCAACAATGAGCAGTTCTTC. V and J are TRBV28 and TRBJ2-1; D is unclear. V lost 7 bases, J lost 5 bases, and 6 bases lay in between. There are 11 residues in the CDR3. Germline V CDR1 and CDR2: MDHEN, SYDVKM.

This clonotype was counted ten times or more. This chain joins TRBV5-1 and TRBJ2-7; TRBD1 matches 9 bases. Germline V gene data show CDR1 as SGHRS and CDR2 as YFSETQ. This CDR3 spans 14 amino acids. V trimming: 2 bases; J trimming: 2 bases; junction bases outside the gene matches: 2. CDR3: CASSLQGATYEQYF. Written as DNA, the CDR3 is TGCGCCAGCAGCTTACAGGGGGCGACCTACGAGCAGTACTTC. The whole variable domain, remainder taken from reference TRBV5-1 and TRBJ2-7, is KAGVTQTPRYLIKTRGQQVTLSCSPISGHRSVSWYQQTPGQGLQFLFEYFSETQRNKGNFPGRFSGRQFSNSRSEMNVSTLELGDSALYLCASSLQGATYEQYFGPGTRLTVT.

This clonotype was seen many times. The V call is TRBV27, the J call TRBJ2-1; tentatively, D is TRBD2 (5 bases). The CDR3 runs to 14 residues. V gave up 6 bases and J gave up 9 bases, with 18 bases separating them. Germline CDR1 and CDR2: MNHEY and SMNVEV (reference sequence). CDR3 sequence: CASRFWSGDGEQFF. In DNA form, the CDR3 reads TGTGCCAGCAGATTTTGGAGCGGAGACGGTGAGCAGTTCTTC.

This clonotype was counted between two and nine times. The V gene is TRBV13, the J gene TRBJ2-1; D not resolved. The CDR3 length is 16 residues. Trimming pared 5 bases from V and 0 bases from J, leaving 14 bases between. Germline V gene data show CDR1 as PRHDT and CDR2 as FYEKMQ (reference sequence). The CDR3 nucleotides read TGTGCCAGCAGCCCCCCAACCGCTAGCTCCTACAATGAGCAGTTCTTC. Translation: CASSPPTASSYNEQFF.